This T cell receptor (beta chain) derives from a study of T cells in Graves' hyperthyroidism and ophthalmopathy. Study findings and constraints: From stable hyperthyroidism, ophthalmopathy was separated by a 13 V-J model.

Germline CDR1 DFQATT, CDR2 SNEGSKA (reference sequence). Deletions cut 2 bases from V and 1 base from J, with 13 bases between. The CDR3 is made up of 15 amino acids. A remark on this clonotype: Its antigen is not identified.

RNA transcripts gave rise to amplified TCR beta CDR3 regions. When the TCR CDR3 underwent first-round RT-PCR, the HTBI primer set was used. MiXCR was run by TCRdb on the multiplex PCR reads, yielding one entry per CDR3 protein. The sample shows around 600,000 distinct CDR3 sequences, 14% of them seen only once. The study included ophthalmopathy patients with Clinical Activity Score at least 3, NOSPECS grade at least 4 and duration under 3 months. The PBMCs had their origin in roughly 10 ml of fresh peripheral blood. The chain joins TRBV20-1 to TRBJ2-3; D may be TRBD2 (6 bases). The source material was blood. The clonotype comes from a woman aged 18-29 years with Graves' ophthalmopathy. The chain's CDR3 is CSARNPRDRTDTQYF. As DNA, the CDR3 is TGCAGTGCTAGAAACCCGCGGGACCGCACAGATACGCAGTATTTT.